This is a list of T cell receptor beta chains from one sample in a study of monozygotic twins with inflammatory bowel disease. From the 5' RACE reads, TCRdb lists one entry per CDR3 protein and no DNA. The sample is made up of about 160,000 distinct CDR3 sequences, and the top ten hold around 2.4% of it. Sample: blood. The receptors originated from a human donor with ulcerative colitis or Crohn's disease, or a healthy co-twin of an affected twin (not recorded which). CDR3s include the opening cysteine and the closing phenylalanine or tryptophan.

>TRBV9|13|TRBJ2-3
CASSIVDTDTQYF
>TRBV20-1|15|TRBJ2-7
CSAPSAGGGTYEQYF
>TRBV10-3|17|TRBJ2-7
CAIRDTSGRTYNYEQYF
>TRBV19|14|TRBJ1-1
CASSPTGRDSEAFF
>TRBV7-7|14|TRBJ2-5
CASSSKAGVATQYF
>TRBV20-1|17|TRBJ1-5
CSARGLTGFRGNQPQHF
>TRBV11-2|15|TRBJ1-1
CASSPWGGASTEAFF
>TRBV6-6|14|TRBJ1-1
CASSFISPNTEAFF
>TRBV18|13|TRBJ2-7
CASSPPDSYEQYF
>TRBV18|15|TRBJ1-1
CASSLVSDLNTEAFF
>TRBV7-2|13|TRBJ2-1
CASSSDTGNEQFF
>TRBV4-2|16|TRBJ2-3
CASSQVGGQGADTQYF
>TRBV20-1|13|TRBJ2-5
CSASSSGQETQYF
>TRBV3-1|12|TRBJ2-7
CASSPGSDEQYF
>TRBV7-2|16|TRBJ2-7
CAGSYPGTSGNYEQYF
>TRBV25-1|18|TRBJ1-5
CASSESAGRAYSNQPQHF
>TRBV18|12|TRBJ1-6
CASSHRESPLHF
>TRBV5-1|20|TRBJ2-1
CASSIRGSASGSFLYNEQFF
>TRBV5-1|15|TRBJ2-4
CASSPLGLAGNIQYF
>TRBV11-2|13|TRBJ2-5
CASSFQPEETQYF
>TRBV28|14|TRBJ2-5
CASSLGGVGETQYF
>TRBV6-1|14|TRBJ2-2
CASTLTGVTGELFF
>TRBV20-1|15|TRBJ2-1
CSARDSSGTFNEQFF
>TRBV9|18|TRBJ2-1
CASSVPSGAPVVSNEQFF
>TRBV12-3/TRBV12-4|15|TRBJ2-2
CASSLLGTNTGELFF
>TRBV20-1|13|TRBJ1-2
CSAGSGANYGYTF
>TRBV28|13|TRBJ1-2
CASSLSSGYGYTF
>TRBV27|13|TRBJ2-3
CASRGTGTDTQYF
>TRBV2|14|TRBJ2-4
CASSTAWTKNIQYF
>TRBV12-3/TRBV12-4|13|TRBJ2-3
CASSLSDLRTQYF
>TRBV28|14|TRBJ2-2
CASSTGWGYGELFF
>TRBV20-1|13|TRBJ1-1
CSAEDRVNTEAFF
>TRBV29-1|15|TRBJ2-3
CSVEGWTGDGDTQYF
>TRBV12-3/TRBV12-4|11|TRBJ2-3
CASSGADTQYF
>TRBV6-1|13|TRBJ1-2
CASSDLGAYGYTF
>TRBV20-1|14|TRBJ1-1
CSARHRGLGTEAFF
>TRBV2|14|TRBJ2-1
CASSEADRGLAQFF
>TRBV12-3/TRBV12-4|14|TRBJ1-2
CASSDRGRGRGYTF
>TRBV6-2/TRBV6-3|14|TRBJ1-5
CASSYSTGNQPQHF
>TRBV5-6|14|TRBJ1-1
CASSAQSREAEAFF
>TRBV6-6|12|TRBJ1-2
CASTRQGSGYTF
>TRBV12-3/TRBV12-4|14|TRBJ1-6
CASSLYPVNSPLHF
>TRBV7-3|13|TRBJ2-5
CASSLMDQETQYF
>TRBV7-8|13|TRBJ2-3
CASSLAEADTQYF
>TRBV27|14|TRBJ1-4
CASSPEGAYEKLFF
>TRBV5-4|14|TRBJ1-4
CASSPDSNNEKLFF